This T cell receptor beta chain originates from a study of PD-L1 blockade in urothelial cancer. Trimming shortened V by 0 bases and J by 1 base, and 3 bases separated the two germline ends. This CDR3 is 13 amino acids long. The V gene's germline CDR1 is SGHTA and CDR2 FQGTGA. Sequencing used immunoSEQ multiplex PCR; TCRdb keeps in-frame clones, though not all of them. The sample yields more than 35,000 clones, 75% to 95% seen once. The receptor's source is a man between 65 and 85 years old with urothelial cancer. The sequencing here drew on PBMCs, taken around atezolizumab (anti-PD-L1) treatment. The chain joins TRBV7-3 to TRBJ1-1; no reliable D call. The CDR3 loop is CASSLTRNTEAFF. Here the CDR3 DNA reads TGTGCCAGCAGCTTAACGAGGAACACTGAAGCTTTCTTT.